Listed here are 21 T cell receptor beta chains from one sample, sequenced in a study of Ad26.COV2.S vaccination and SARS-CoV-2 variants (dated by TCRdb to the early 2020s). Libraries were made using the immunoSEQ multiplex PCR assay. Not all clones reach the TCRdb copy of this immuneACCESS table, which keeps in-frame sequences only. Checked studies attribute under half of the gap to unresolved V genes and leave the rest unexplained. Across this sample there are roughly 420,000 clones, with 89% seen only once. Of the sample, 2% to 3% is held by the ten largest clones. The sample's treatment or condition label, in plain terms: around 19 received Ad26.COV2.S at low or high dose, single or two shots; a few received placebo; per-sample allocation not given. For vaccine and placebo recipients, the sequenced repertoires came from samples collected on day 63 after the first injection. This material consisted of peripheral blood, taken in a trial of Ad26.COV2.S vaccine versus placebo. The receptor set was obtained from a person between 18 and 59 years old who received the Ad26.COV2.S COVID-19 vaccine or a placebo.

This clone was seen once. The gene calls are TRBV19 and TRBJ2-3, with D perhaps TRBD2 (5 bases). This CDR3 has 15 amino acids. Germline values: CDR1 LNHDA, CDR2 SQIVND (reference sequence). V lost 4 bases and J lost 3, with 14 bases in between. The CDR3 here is CASSTIARTTDTQYF. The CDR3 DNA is TGTGCCAGTAGTACTATAGCGAGAACAACAGATACGCAGTATTTT.

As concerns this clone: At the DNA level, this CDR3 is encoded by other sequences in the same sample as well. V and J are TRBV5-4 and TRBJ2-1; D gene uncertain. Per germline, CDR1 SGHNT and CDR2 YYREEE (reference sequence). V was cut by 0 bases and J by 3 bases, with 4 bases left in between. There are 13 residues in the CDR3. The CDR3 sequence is CASSLELYNEQFF. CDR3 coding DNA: TGTGCCAGCAGCTTGGAACTCTACAATGAGCAGTTCTTC.

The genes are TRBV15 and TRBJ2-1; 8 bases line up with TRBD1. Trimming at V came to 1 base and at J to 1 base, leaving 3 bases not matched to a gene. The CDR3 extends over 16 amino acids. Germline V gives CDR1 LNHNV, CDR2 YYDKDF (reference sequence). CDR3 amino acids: CATSRGGQGSYNEQFF. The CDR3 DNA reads TGTGCCACCAGCAGAGGTGGACAGGGTTCCTACAATGAGCAGTTCTTC.

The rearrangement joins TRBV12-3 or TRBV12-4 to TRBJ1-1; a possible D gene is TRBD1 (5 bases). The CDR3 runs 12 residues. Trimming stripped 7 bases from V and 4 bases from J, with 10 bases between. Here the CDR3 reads CASTYQGTEAFF. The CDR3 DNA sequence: TGTGCCAGCACATATCAGGGCACTGAAGCTTTCTTT.

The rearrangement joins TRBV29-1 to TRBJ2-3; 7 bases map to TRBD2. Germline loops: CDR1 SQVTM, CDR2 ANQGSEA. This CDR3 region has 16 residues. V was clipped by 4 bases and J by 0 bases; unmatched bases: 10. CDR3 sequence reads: CSVVGLADLSTDTQYF. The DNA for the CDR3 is TGCAGCGTTGTCGGGCTAGCGGACCTTAGCACAGATACGCAGTATTTT.

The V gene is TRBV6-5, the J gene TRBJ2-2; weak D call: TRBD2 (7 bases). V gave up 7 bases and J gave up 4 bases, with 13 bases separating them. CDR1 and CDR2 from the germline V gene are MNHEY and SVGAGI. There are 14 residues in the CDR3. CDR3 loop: CASTWGGFTGELFF. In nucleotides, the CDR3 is TGTGCCAGCACGTGGGGGGGCTTCACCGGGGAGCTGTTTTTT.

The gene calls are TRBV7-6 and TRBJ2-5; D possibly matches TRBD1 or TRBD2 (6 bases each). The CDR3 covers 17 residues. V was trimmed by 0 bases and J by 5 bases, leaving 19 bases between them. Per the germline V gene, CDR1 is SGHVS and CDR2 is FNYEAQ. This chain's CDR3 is CASSLAGGGFGLETQYF. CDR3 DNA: TGTGCCAGCAGCTTAGCCGGGGGCGGGTTCGGTTTGGAGACCCAGTACTTC.

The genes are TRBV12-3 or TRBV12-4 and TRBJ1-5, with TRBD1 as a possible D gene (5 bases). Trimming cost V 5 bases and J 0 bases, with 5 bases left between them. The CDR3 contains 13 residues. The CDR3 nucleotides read TGTGCCAGCAGTCAGGGTAGCAATCAGCCCCAGCATTTT. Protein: CASSQGSNQPQHF.

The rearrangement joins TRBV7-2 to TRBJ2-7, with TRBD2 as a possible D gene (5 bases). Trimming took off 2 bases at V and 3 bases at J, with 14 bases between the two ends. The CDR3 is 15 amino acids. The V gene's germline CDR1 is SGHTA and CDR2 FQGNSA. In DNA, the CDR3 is TGTGCCAGCAGCTTAACCCGGGAAAAGAGCTACGAGCAGTACTTC. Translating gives CASSLTREKSYEQYF.

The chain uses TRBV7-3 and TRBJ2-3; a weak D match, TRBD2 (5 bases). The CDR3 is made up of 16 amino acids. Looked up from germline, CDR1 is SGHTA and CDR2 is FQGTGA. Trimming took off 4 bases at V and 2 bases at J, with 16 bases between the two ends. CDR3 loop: CASSSNGGGNTDTQYF. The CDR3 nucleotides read TGTGCCAGCAGCTCGAATGGCGGAGGAAACACAGATACGCAGTATTTT.

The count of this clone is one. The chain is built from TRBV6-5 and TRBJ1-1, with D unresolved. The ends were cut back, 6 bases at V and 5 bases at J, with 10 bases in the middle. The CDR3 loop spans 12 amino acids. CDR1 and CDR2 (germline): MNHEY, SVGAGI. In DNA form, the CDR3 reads TGTGCCAGCAGCTCTGGAGGGACTGAAGCTTTCTTT. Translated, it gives CASSSGGTEAFF.

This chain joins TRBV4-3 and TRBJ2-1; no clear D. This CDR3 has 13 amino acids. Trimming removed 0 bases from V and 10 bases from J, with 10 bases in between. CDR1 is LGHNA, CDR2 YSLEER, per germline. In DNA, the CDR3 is TGCGCCAGCAGCCAAGATTCGCATAGGGAGCAGTTCTTC. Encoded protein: CASSQDSHREQFF.

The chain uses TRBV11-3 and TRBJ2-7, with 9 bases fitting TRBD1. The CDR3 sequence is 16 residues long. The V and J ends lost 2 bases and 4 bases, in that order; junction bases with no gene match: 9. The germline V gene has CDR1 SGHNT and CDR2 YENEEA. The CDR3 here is CASSLNPPGTGYEQYV. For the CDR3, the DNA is TGTGCCAGCAGCTTAAATCCACCGGGGACAGGGTACGAGCAGTACGTC.

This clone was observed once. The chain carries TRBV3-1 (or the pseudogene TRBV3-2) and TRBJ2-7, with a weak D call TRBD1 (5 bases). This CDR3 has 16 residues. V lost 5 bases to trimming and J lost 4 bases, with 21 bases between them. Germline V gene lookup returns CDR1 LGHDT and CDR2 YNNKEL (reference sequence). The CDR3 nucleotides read TGTGCCAGCAGCACCTATTCCCCACAGGCTATATACGAGCAGTACGTC. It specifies CASSTYSPQAIYEQYV.

DNA of the CDR3: TGTGCCAGCAGCTTGGAAATCCCAGGCTGGATCTATGGCTACACCTTC. Protein product: CASSLEIPGWIYGYTF. The chain uses TRBV5-4 and TRBJ1-2; D is ambiguous. CDR3 length: 16 amino acids. Germline V gene data show CDR1 as SGHNT and CDR2 as YYREEE (reference sequence). Trimming removed 0 bases from V and 4 bases from J, with 16 bases in between.

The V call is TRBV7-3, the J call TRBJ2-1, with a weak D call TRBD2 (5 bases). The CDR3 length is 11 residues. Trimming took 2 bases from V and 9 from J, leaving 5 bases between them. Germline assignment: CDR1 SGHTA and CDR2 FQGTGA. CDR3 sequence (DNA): TGTGCCAGCAGCTTAGCGGGTGAGCAGTTCTTC. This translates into CASSLAGEQFF.

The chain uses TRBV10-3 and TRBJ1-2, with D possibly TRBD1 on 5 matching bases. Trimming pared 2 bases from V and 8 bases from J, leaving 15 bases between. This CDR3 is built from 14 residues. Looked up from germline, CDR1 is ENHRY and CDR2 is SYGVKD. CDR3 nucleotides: TGTGCCATCAGTGAGCCCAGGGTTACCTGGGGCTACACCTTC. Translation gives CAISEPRVTWGYTF.

Here the CDR3 DNA reads TGTGCCAGCAGTTACTCACAGGGTATCCTCAATGGCTACACCTTC. Translated: CASSYSQGILNGYTF. The chain is built from TRBV6-5 and TRBJ1-2, with D maybe TRBD1 (6 bases). This CDR3 region has 15 residues. V dropped 0 bases and J dropped 6 bases, with 14 bases sitting between them. CDR1 MNHEY and CDR2 SVGAGI come from the germline V gene.

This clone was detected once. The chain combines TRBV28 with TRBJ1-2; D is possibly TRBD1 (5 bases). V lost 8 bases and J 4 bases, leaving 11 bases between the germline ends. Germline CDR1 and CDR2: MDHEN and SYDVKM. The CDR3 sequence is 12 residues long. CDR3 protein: CASRQYSYGYTF. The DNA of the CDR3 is TGTGCCAGCCGACAGTATAGCTATGGCTACACCTTC.

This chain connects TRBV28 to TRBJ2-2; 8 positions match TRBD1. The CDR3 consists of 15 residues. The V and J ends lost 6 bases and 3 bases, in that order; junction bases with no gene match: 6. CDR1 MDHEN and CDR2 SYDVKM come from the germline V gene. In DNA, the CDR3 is TGTGCCAGCAGACACAGGGGGAGCGACACCGGGGAGCTGTTTTTT. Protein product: CASRHRGSDTGELFF.

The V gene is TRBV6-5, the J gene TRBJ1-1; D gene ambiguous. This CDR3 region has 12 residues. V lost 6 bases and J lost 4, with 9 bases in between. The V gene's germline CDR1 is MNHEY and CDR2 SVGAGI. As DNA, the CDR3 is TGTGCCAGCAGAGGAGGGAGCACTGAAGCTTTCTTT. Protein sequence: CASRGGSTEAFF.